These T cell receptor beta chains were read from a single sample in a study of type 1 regulatory T cells. TCRdb independently ran MiXCR on the reads; one entry per CDR3 protein. The data hold around 88,000 distinct CDR3 sequences, with roughly a third observed a single time. The source material was CD4+ T cells, either the whole sample or a sorted fraction (not recorded which). The receptor source for this set is a human donor in good health. CDR3s include the opening cysteine and the closing phenylalanine or tryptophan. The D gene is left open where the match is weak. Only part of the rows carry a size: once, few, many, or a class if the clone is expanded.

TRBJ1-3 | . | TRBV13 | once | TGTGCCAGCACCATACAATTCAGGGTGTCCAGTGGAAACACCATATATTTT | CASTIQFRVSSGNTIYF
TRBJ1-5 | . | TRBV11-2 | few | TGTGCCAGCAGCTTGCAGGAAAATCAGCCCCAGCATTTT | CASSLQENQPQHF
TRBJ1-1 | . | TRBV5-4 | . | TGTGCCAGCAGCTTATATAACACTGAAGTTTTCTTT | CASSLYNTEVFF
TRBJ1-6 | . | TRBV3-1 | . | TGTGCCAGCAGGGGGAGTGGGAATTCACCCCTCCACTTT | CASRGSGNSPLHF
TRBJ2-1 | TRBD2 | TRBV20-1 | few | TGCAGTGCACGGACTAGCGGGAGTAGTGTTGAGCAGTTCTTC | CSARTSGSSVEQFF
TRBJ1-1 | . | TRBV6-4 | once | TGTGCCAGCAGTCAGGGTATGGCCACTGAAGCTTTCTTT | CASSQGMATEAFF
TRBJ1-5 | . | TRBV20-1 | . | TGCAGTGCCTGGTGGAAGAATCAGCCCCAGCATTTT | CSAWWKNQPQHF
TRBJ2-1 | TRBD2 | TRBV7-9 | many | TGTGCCACTGGGGGGACTAGCGGGATTGACGAGCAGTTCTTC | CATGGTSGIDEQFF
TRBJ1-1 | . | TRBV27 | . | TGTGCCAGCAGTTCGACAGGTTGGAACACTGAAGCTTTCTTT | CASSSTGWNTEAFF
TRBJ1-3 | . | TRBV10-2 | many | TGCGCCAGCAGTGTCGGAGGGGCTGGAAACACCATATATTTT | CASSVGGAGNTIYF
TRBJ2-3 | . | TRBV10-3 | . | TGTGCCATCAGTGACAGAACTAGCACAGATACGCAGTATTTT | CAISDRTSTDTQYF
TRBJ1-1 | . | TRBV3-1 | few | TGTGCCAGCAGCCAAGGACGGGCCGGAGCTTTCTTT | CASSQGRAGAFF